The 23 T cell receptor beta chains below all came from one sample that was sequenced in a study of PD-1 blockade in mismatch repair-deficient tumors. Produced via immunoSEQ multiplex PCR; TCRdb's table is partial and in-frame only. Of some 19,000 clones listed, approximately 80% are singletons. This specimen consisted of PBMCs, obtained 52 weeks after starting pembrolizumab. These receptors all stem from an adult with mismatch repair-deficient cancer.

The rearrangement uses TRBV5-1 and TRBJ1-1; D perhaps matches TRBD1 (6 bases). Per the germline V gene, CDR1 is SGHRS and CDR2 is YFSETQ. Trimming stripped 3 bases from V and 2 bases from J, with 11 bases between. This CDR3 comprises 14 residues. The CDR3 loop reads CASSSGQFNTEAFF. The CDR3 DNA is TGCGCCAGCAGCTCCGGACAGTTTAACACTGAAGCTTTCTTT.

The CDR3: CASSLRTGADTEAFF. In nucleotides, the CDR3 is TGCGCCAGCAGCTTACGGACAGGCGCGGACACTGAAGCTTTCTTT. The chain joins TRBV5-1 to TRBJ1-1, with TRBD1 matching 7 bases. The germline V gene encodes CDR1 SGHRS and CDR2 YFSETQ. The CDR3 has 15 residues. After removal of 2 bases from V and 3 bases from J, the junction contained 7 bases not matched to a gene.

V gene TRBV28 combines with J gene TRBJ1-3, with D hard to call. The germline CDR1 and CDR2 sequences are MDHEN and SYDVKM. Trimming shortened V by 6 bases and J by 0 bases, and 15 bases separated the two germline ends. The CDR3 is 16 amino acids. CDR3 amino acids: CASSLGSVSSGNTIYF. The CDR3 bases are TGTGCCAGCAGCTTAGGTAGCGTTAGCTCTGGAAACACCATATATTTT.

The chain employs TRBV5-5 and TRBJ1-6; D call uncertain. CDR1 is SGHKS, CDR2 YYEKEE, per germline (reference sequence). The length of the CDR3 is 16 residues. V lost 0 bases and J lost 3, with 10 bases in between. CDR3 DNA: TGTGCCAGCAGCTTGGCGGTACAGCTCTATAATTCACCCCTCCACTTT. This encodes CASSLAVQLYNSPLHF. Looking up the rest from reference TRBV5-5 and TRBJ1-6 gives the full variable domain: DAGVTQSPTHLIKTRGQQVTLRCSPISGHKSVSWYQQVLGQGPQFIFQYYEKEERGRGNFPDRFSARQFPNYSSELNVNALLLGDSALYLCASSLAVQLYNSPLHFGNGTRLTVT.

This clone was counted a few times. The rearrangement uses TRBV4-2 and TRBJ2-3; D is possibly TRBD2 (5 bases). In germline, CDR1 is LGHNA, CDR2 YNFKEQ. Deletions cut 3 bases from V and 0 bases from J, with 19 bases between. CDR3 length equals 18 residues. The DNA for the CDR3 is TGTGCCAGCAGCCAGGGTTCCAGCGGAGCCTTAAGCACAGATACGCAGTATTTT. Protein: CASSQGSSGALSTDTQYF.

This chain uses TRBV28 with TRBJ1-5; 9 bases agree with TRBD1. V trimming: 8 bases; J trimming: 7 bases; junction bases outside the gene matches: 9. CDR1 is MDHEN, CDR2 SYDVKM, per germline. The CDR3 has 14 amino acids. DNA for the CDR3: TGTGCCAGCTCGGAACAGGGGGCAAACCAGCCCCAGCATTTT. Encoded protein: CASSEQGANQPQHF.

The V call is TRBV18, the J call TRBJ2-1, with 8 bases fitting TRBD2. With 3 bases clipped from V and 2 bases from J, the junction kept 6 bases outside the gene matches. Germline V gene data show CDR1 as KGHSH and CDR2 as LQKENI. This CDR3 has 16 amino acids. The CDR3 DNA sequence: TGTGCCAGCTCACCCCGAGCGGGAGTAGCCTACAATGAGCAGTTCTTC. Translated: CASSPRAGVAYNEQFF.

This chain uses TRBV7-9 with TRBJ2-2, with 8 nucleotides matching TRBD1. The CDR3 is made up of 16 amino acids. Germline lookup yields CDR1 SEHNR and CDR2 FQNEAQ (reference sequence). The junction had 6 bases not matched to a gene; V was cut back by 4 bases and J by 2 bases. CDR3 loop: CASSSRTGSNTGELFF. The CDR3 DNA is TGTGCCAGCAGCTCGAGGACAGGGTCTAACACCGGGGAGCTGTTTTTT.

J is TRBJ1-6 and V is TRBV5-8; D is perhaps TRBD1 (6 bases). The germline CDR1 and CDR2 sequences are SGHTS and YDEGEE. The CDR3 runs to 13 residues. The V end lost 2 bases, the J end lost 8 bases, and 8 bases lay between the germline ends. The CDR3 DNA is TGTGCCAGCAGCTTATACAGGGATTCACCCCTCCACTTT. Its translation: CASSLYRDSPLHF.

This CDR3 reads CASRRLRADTQYF. CDR3 coding DNA: TGTGCCAGCAGAAGACTGAGAGCAGATACGCAGTATTTT. This chain links TRBV27 with TRBJ2-3; D remains ambiguous. V lost 6 bases, J lost 4 bases, and 11 bases lay in between. The CDR3 sequence is 13 residues long. Germline loops: CDR1 MNHEY, CDR2 SMNVEV (reference sequence).

This sequence joins TRBV30 and TRBJ1-1; no clear D. CDR3 size: 12 residues. V was cut by 2 bases and J by 3 bases, with 7 bases left in between. CDR1 and CDR2 (germline): GTSNPN, SVGIG (reference sequence). The CDR3 DNA follows: TGTGCCTGGAGTACCGGTGACACTGAAGCTTTCTTT. Residues: CAWSTGDTEAFF.

V and J are TRBV29-1 and TRBJ1-2; D perhaps matches TRBD1 (5 bases). The CDR3 contains 12 residues. Germline V gene lookup returns CDR1 SQVTM and CDR2 ANQGSEA. V was shortened by 4 bases and J by 3 bases, with 9 bases between the two germline ends. This CDR3 is CSVAGMDYGYTF. In DNA form, the CDR3 reads TGCAGCGTTGCAGGGATGGACTATGGCTACACCTTC. The entire variable domain, with the rest obtained from reference TRBV29-1 and TRBJ1-2, is as follows: SAVISQKPSRDICQRGTSLTIQCQVDSQVTMMFWYRQQPGQSLTLIATANQGSEATYESGFVIDKFPISRPNLTFSTLTVSNMSPEDSSIYLCSVAGMDYGYTFGSGTRLTVV.

V gene TRBV29-1 combines with J gene TRBJ2-7, with 10 bases aligning to TRBD1. Trimming cost V 4 bases and J 9 bases; bases outside gene matches: 6. In germline, CDR1 is SQVTM, CDR2 ANQGSEA. The CDR3 is 12 amino acids. The DNA for the CDR3 is TGCAGCGTTGCGGGACAGGGGAGCGGGCAGTACTTC. This sequence encodes CSVAGQGSGQYF.

V is TRBV27 and J is TRBJ1-1; TRBD1 agrees at 7 bases. Germline V CDR1 and CDR2: MNHEY, SMNVEV (reference sequence). The CDR3 has 13 amino acids. V gave up 8 bases and J gave up 2 bases; unmatched junction bases: 5. Here the CDR3 reads CASGGTANTEAFF. DNA for the CDR3: TGTGCCAGCGGCGGGACAGCCAACACTGAAGCTTTCTTT.

CDR3 region: CASSEAGRRGLYSNEKLFF. CDR3 bases: TGTGCCAGCAGTGAAGCGGGAAGGAGGGGCTTGTATTCTAATGAAAAACTGTTTTTT. V gene TRBV6-1 combines with J gene TRBJ1-4, with a tentative D call TRBD1 (5 bases). Germline values: CDR1 MNHNS, CDR2 SASEGT. Trimming took off 0 bases at V and 3 bases at J, with 20 bases between the two ends. This CDR3 region has 19 residues.

CDR3 protein: CASSFQGAGANVLTF. DNA of the CDR3: TGTGCCAGCAGCTTTCAGGGGGCTGGGGCCAACGTCCTGACTTTC. The rearrangement uses TRBV7-9 and TRBJ2-6; 7 nucleotides agree with TRBD1. V lost 3 bases and J lost 2; bases outside the gene matches: 1. Germline V CDR1 and CDR2: SEHNR, FQNEAQ (reference sequence). The length of the CDR3 is 15 residues.

The chain carries TRBV4-1 and TRBJ2-5, with D perhaps TRBD2 (5 bases). The germline V gene has CDR1 MGHRA and CDR2 YSYEKL. The V and J ends lost 2 bases and 2 bases respectively, with 12 bases between them. The CDR3 consists of 15 residues. The CDR3 nucleotides read TGCGCCAGCAGCCAACCCGGGAAAAAACAAGAGACCCAGTACTTC. It translates to CASSQPGKKQETQYF.

The V call is TRBV7-2, the J call TRBJ1-5; 7 bases agree with TRBD1. This CDR3 is built from 15 residues. CDR1 is SGHTA and CDR2 is FQGNSA in the germline V gene. Trimming took 3 bases from V and 3 from J; bases not matched to a gene: 5. The CDR3 sequence is CASSFGDSVNQPQHF. The CDR3 DNA reads as TGTGCCAGCAGCTTTGGGGACAGTGTCAATCAGCCCCAGCATTTT.

In regard to this clone: Compared with germline, one end of the junction differs, possibly owing to a read error. V gene TRBV28 combines with J gene TRBJ2-2; no clear D. CDR1 is MDHEN, CDR2 SYDVKM, per germline. The CDR3 has 13 amino acids. The CDR3 bases are TGTGCCACCCCCTCACGGAACAGCGGGGAGCTGTTTTTT. Protein: CATPSRNSGELFF.

The J gene is TRBJ1-1, the V gene TRBV14; 12 bases map to TRBD1. Germline V gene sequence: CDR1 SGHDN, CDR2 FVKESK. The CDR3 contains 16 residues. With V trimmed by 0 bases and J by 4 bases, 3 bases remained unmatched. CDR3 nucleotide sequence: TGTGCCAGCAGCCAAGATTGGGGACAGGGGGCCACTGAAGCTTTCTTT. As protein: CASSQDWGQGATEAFF. The full variable domain, with the rest looked up from reference TRBV14 and TRBJ1-1, is EAGVTQFPSHSVIEKGQTVTLRCDPISGHDNLYWYRRVMGKEIKFLLHFVKESKQDESGMPNNRFLAERTGGTYSTLKVQPAELEDSGVYFCASSQDWGQGATEAFFGQGTRLTVV.

The chain couples TRBV30 to TRBJ2-7; a weak D match, TRBD2 (6 bases). Trimming pared 0 bases from V and 3 bases from J, leaving 21 bases between. The CDR3 has 17 residues. Germline V lookup: CDR1 GTSNPN, CDR2 SVGIG (reference sequence). CDR3 protein: CAWSVLGRGGSVYEQYF. For the CDR3, the DNA is TGTGCCTGGAGTGTACTGGGGCGGGGTGGGAGTGTCTACGAGCAGTACTTC.

The chain employs TRBV19 and TRBJ2-7, with TRBD2 matching over 7 bases. The CDR3 spans 14 residues. Germline V gene sequence: CDR1 LNHDA, CDR2 SQIVND (reference sequence). V gave up 3 bases and J gave up 3 bases; unmatched junction bases: 5. Here the CDR3 reads CASSMSGENYEQYF. The CDR3 region has the DNA TGTGCCAGTAGTATGAGCGGGGAGAACTACGAGCAGTACTTC.

This clone was counted a single time. The chain carries TRBV7-2 and TRBJ1-1, with 9 bases matching TRBD1. The V gene's germline CDR1 is SGHTA and CDR2 FQGNSA. Trimming cost V 7 bases and J 6 bases; bases outside gene matches: 9. The CDR3 is made up of 14 amino acids. DNA for the CDR3: TGTGCCAGCAAGCGGGGACAGGGCGGGCCTGAAGCTTTCTTT. Encoded protein: CASKRGQGGPEAFF. The whole variable domain, filled in from reference TRBV7-2 and TRBJ1-1, reads GAGVSQSPSNKVTEKGKDVELRCDPISGHTALYWYRQSLGQGLEFLIYFQGNSAPDKSGLPSDRFSAERTGGSVSTLTIQRTQQEDSAVYLCASKRGQGGPEAFFGQGTRLTVV.